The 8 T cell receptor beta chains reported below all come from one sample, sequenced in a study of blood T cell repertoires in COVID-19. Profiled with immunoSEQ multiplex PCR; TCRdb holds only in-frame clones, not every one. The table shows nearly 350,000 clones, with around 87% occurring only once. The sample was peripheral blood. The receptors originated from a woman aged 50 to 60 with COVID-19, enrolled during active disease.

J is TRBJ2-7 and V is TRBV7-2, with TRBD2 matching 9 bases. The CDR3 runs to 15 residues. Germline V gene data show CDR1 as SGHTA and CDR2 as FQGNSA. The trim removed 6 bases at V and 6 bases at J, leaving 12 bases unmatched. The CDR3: CASSSRGRGVSEQYF. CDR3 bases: TGTGCCAGCAGTTCCCGCGGGAGGGGGGTTAGCGAGCAGTACTTC.

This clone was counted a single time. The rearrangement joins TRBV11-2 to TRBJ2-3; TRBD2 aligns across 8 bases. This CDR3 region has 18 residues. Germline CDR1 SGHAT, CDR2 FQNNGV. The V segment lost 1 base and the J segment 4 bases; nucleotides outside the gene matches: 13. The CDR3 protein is CASSLGIKGAGVADTQYF. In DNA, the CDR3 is TGTGCCAGCAGCTTAGGGATTAAGGGAGCGGGAGTAGCAGATACGCAGTATTTT.

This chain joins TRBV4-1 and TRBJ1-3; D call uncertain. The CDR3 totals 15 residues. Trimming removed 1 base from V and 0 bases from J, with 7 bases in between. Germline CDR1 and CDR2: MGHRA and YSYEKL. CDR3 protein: CASSQGLGSGNTIYF. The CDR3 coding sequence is TGCGCCAGCAGCCAAGGACTGGGCTCTGGAAACACCATATATTTT.

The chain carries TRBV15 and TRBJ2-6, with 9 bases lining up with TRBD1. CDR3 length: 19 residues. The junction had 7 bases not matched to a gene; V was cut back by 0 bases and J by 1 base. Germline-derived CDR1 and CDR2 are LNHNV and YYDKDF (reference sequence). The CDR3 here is CATSRDRRTGVSGANVLTF. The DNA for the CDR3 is TGTGCCACCAGCAGAGATCGTAGGACAGGGGTTTCTGGGGCCAACGTCCTGACTTTC.

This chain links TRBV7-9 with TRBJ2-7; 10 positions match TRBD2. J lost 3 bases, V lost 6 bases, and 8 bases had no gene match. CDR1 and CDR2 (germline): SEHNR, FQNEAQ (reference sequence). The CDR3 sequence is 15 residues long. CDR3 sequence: CASSPTSGVIYEQYF. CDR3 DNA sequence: TGTGCCAGCAGTCCCACTAGCGGGGTTATCTACGAGCAGTACTTC. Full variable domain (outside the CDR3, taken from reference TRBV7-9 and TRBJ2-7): DTGVSQNPRHKITKRGQNVTFRCDPISEHNRLYWYRQTLGQGPEFLTYFQNEAQLEKSRLLSDRFSAERPKGSFSTLEIQRTEQGDSAMYLCASSPTSGVIYEQYFGPGTRLTVT.

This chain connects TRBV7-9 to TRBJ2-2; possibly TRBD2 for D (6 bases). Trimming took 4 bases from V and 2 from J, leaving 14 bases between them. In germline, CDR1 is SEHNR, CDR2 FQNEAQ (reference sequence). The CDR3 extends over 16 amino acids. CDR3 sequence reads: CASSSRLVVNTGELFF. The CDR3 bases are TGTGCCAGCAGCTCCCGACTAGTAGTTAACACCGGGGAGCTGTTTTTT.

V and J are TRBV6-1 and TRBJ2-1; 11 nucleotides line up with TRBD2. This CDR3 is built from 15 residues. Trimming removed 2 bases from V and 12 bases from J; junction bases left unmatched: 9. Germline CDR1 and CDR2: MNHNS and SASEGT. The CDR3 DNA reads TGTGCCAGCAGTGAACTAGCGGGAGGCTATGAGGGGCAGTTCTTC. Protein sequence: CASSELAGGYEGQFF.

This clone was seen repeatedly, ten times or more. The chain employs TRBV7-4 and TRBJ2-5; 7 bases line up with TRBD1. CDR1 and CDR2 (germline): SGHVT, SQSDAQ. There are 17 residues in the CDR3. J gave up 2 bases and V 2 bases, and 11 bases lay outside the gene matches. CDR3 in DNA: TGTGCCAGCAGCTTAATATCCAGGGGGAACGGGCAAGAGACCCAGTACTTC. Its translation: CASSLISRGNGQETQYF. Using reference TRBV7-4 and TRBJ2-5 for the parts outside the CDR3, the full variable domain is GAGVSQSPRYKVAKRGRDVALRCDSISGHVTLYWYRQTLGQGSEVLTYSQSDAQRDKSGRPSGRFSAERPERSVSTLKIQRTEQGDSAVYLCASSLISRGNGQETQYFGPGTRLLVL.